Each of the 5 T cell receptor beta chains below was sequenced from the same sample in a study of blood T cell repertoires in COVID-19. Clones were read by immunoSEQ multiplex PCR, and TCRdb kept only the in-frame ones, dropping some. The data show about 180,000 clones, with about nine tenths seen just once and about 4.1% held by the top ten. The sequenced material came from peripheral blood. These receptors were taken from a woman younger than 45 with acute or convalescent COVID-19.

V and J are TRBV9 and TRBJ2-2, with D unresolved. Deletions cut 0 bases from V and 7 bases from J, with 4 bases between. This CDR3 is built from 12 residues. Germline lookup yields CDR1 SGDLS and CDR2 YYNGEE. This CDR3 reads CASSVAGGELFF. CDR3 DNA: TGTGCCAGCAGCGTAGCGGGCGGGGAGCTGTTTTTT.

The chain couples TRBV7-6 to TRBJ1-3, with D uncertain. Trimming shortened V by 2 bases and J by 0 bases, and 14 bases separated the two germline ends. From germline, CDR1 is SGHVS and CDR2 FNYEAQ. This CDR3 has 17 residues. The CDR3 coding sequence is TGTGCCAGCAGCTTAAACTCCCAGGCCAACTCTGGAAACACCATATATTTT. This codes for CASSLNSQANSGNTIYF.

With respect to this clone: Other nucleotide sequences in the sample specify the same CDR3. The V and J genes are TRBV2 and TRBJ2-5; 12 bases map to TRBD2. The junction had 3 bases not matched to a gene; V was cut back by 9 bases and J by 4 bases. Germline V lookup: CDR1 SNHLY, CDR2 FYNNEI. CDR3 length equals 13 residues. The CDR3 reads CASSGLAGETQYF. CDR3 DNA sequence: TGTGCCAGTTCGGGACTAGCGGGAGAGACCCAGTACTTC.

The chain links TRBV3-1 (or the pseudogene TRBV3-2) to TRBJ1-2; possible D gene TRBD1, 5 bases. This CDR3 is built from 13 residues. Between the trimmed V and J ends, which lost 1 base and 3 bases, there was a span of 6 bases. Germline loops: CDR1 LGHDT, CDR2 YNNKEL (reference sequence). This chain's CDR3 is CASSQVGDYGYTF. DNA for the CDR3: TGTGCCAGCAGCCAAGTAGGGGACTATGGCTACACCTTC.

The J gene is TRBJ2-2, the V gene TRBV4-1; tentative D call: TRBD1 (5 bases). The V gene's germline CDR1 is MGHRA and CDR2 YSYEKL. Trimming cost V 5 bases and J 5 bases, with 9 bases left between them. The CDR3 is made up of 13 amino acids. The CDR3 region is CASSLGQTGELFF. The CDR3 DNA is TGCGCCAGCAGCTTGGGGCAAACCGGGGAGCTGTTTTTT.